The present T cell receptor (beta chain) was sequenced within a study of Graves' ophthalmopathy and Graves' hyperthyroidism. Study-level findings and limits: Ophthalmopathy and stable hyperthyroidism were discriminated by a 13-signature model, with over 85% sensitivity and about 84% specificity. Blood repertoires reportedly contained most expanded thyroid clonotypes above 0.001 frequency.

With respect to this clonotype: The antigen is unknown.

The length of the CDR3 is 13 residues. Trimming cost V 3 bases and J 3 bases, with 8 bases left between them. The germline CDR1 and CDR2 sequences are MNHEY and SVGAGI. Investigators amplified TCR beta CDR3 regions from RNA transcripts. First-round RT-PCR employed HTBI primers, with a second-round multiplex PCR after it. TCRdb independently ran MiXCR on the multiplex PCR reads; one entry per CDR3 protein. The repertoire holds about 240,000 distinct CDR3 sequences, with around 45% as singletons. This sequence was found in an adult man with Graves' ophthalmopathy. The rearrangement joins TRBV6-5 to TRBJ1-1; D is unclear. Sequencing used peripheral blood. The CDR3 spells CASSYSRDTEAFF. In DNA form, the CDR3 reads TGTGCCAGCAGTTATTCACGGGACACTGAAGCTTTCTTT.